Reported below is one TCR beta chain. The authors extracted RNA and reverse transcribed it into cDNA as the sequencing template. Sequencing used immunoSEQ multiplex PCR; TCRdb keeps in-frame clones, though not all of them. The sample carries 150,000 to 200,000 clones, less than 65% recorded once. The treatment: oral pan-JAK inhibitor, 5-10 mg twice daily. The entry originates in a study of CD8+ T cells in alopecia areata. The receptor comes from a human donor with alopecia areata. The input for sequencing was CD4+ T cells sorted from blood, taken at week 24, from a patient treated with tofacitinib.

CDR3 sequence: CSVAGQENQPQHF. The CDR3 coding sequence is TGCAGCGTAGCGGGACAGGAGAATCAGCCCCAGCATTTT. V is TRBV29-1 and J is TRBJ1-5; 8 bases are shared with TRBD1. The germline gives CDR1 SQVTM, CDR2 ANQGSEA. The V and J ends lost 6 bases and 4 bases, in that order; junction bases with no gene match: 5. CDR3 length: 13 residues.